What follows are 3 T cell receptor beta chains derived from one specimen sequenced in a study of T cell repertoires in cytomegalovirus infection. Antigens for these TCRs are unknown. From the reads, TCRdb called clonotypes with MiXCR, one entry per CDR3 protein. The sample lists approximately 110,000 distinct CDR3 sequences, roughly two fifths occurring once. Sequences were derived from CD8+ T cells from cultured PBMCs, sampled from culture after CMV antigen stimulation. The source is a human donor in good health (CMV status not recorded). Some clones in this sample may be carry-over from other donors' samples.

V usage is TRBV5-5 and J usage is TRBJ2-3, with 9 bases matching TRBD1. The CDR3 is 17 residues long. V lost 0 bases, J lost 2 bases, and 7 bases stayed unmatched. Germline CDR1 and CDR2: SGHKS and YYEKEE (reference sequence). CDR3 DNA sequence: TGTGCCAGCAGCTTGGCTGGGACAGGGATTTACACAGATACGCAGTATTTT. The encoded protein is CASSLAGTGIYTDTQYF.

A single count supports this clonotype. The genes are TRBV20-1 and TRBJ1-2; perhaps TRBD1 as D (6 bases). The CDR3 has 15 residues. Trimming took 0 bases from V and 4 from J, leaving 15 bases between them. Germline CDR1 and CDR2: DFQATT and SNEGSKA (reference sequence). The CDR3 coding sequence is TGCAGTGCTAGAGATCAGAGATACAGGGTCTATGGCTACACCTTC. Translated: CSARDQRYRVYGYTF.

In its sample, this clonotype was seen a few times. The chain joins TRBV2 to TRBJ2-3, with D possibly TRBD1 on 6 matching bases. CDR3 length: 13 amino acids. Germline CDR1 is SNHLY and CDR2 is FYNNEI. Trimming removed 4 bases at V and 7 bases at J, with 12 bases between. The CDR3 DNA reads TGTGCCAGCAGTGTACAGGGTGGCTATACGCAGTATTTT. Amino acids: CASSVQGGYTQYF.